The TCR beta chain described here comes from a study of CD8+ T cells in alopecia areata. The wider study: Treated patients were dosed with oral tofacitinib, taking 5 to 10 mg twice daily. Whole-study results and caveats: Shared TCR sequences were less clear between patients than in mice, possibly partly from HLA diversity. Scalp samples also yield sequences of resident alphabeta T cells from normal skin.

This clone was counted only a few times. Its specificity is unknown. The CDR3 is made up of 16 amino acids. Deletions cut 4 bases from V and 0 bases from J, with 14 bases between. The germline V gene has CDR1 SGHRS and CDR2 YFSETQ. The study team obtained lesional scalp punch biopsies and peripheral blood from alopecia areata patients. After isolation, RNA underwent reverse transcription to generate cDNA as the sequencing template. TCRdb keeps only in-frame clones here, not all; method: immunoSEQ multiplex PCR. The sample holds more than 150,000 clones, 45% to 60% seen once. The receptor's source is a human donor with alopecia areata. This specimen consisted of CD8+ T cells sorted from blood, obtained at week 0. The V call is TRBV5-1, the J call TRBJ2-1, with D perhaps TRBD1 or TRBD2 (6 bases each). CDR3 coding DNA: TGCGCCAGCAGCCCCCCGGGGGCGAGCTCCTACAATGAGCAGTTCTTC. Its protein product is CASSPPGASSYNEQFF.